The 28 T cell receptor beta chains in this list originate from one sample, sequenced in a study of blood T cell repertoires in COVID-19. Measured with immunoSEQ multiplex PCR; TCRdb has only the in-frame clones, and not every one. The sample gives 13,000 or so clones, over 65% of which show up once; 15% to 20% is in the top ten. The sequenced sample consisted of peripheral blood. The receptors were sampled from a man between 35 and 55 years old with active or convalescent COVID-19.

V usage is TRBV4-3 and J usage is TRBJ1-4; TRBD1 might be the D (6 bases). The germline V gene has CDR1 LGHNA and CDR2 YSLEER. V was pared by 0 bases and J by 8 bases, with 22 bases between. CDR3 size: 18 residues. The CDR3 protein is CASSQDFGGPGLREKLFF. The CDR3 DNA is TGCGCCAGCAGCCAAGATTTTGGGGGCCCAGGATTGCGCGAAAAACTGTTTTTT.

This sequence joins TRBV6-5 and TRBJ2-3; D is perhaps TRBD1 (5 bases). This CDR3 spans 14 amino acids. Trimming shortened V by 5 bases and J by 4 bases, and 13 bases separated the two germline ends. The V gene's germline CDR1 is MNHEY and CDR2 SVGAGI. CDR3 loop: CASSPPTDADTQYF. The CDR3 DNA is TGTGCCAGCAGTCCCCCGACAGATGCAGATACGCAGTATTTT.

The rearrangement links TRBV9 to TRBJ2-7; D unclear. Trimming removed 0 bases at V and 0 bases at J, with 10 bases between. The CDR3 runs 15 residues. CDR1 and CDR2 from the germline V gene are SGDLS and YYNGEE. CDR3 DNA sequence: TGTGCCAGCAGCGTAGATTGGGCGAGCTCCTACGAGCAGTACTTC. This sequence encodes CASSVDWASSYEQYF.

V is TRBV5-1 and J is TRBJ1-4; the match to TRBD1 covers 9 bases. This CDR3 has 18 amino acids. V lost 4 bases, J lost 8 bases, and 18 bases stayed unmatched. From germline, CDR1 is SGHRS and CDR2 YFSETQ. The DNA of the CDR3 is TGCGCCAGCAGCACGGGACAGGGTTTTTCCTTGAATAAGGAAAAACTGTTTTTT. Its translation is CASSTGQGFSLNKEKLFF.

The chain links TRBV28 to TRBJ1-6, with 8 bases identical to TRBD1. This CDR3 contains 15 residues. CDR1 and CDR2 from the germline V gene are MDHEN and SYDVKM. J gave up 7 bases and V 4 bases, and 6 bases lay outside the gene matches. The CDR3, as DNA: TGTGCCAGCAGTTCTCCTGACAGGGGAAATTCACCCCTCCACTTT. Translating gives CASSSPDRGNSPLHF.

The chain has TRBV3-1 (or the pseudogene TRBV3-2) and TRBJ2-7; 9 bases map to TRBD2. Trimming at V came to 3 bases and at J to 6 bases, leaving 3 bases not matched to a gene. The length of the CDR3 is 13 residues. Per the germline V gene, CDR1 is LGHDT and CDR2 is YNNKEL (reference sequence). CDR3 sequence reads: CASSQAGGAEQYF. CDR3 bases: TGTGCCAGCAGCCAGGCGGGGGGGGCCGAGCAGTACTTC.

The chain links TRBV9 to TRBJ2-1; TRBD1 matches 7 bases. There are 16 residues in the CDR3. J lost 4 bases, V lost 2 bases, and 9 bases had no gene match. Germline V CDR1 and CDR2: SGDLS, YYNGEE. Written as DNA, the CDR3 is TGTGCCAGCAGCGTTCAAACCGGGACAGAATACAATGAGCAGTTCTTC. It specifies CASSVQTGTEYNEQFF.

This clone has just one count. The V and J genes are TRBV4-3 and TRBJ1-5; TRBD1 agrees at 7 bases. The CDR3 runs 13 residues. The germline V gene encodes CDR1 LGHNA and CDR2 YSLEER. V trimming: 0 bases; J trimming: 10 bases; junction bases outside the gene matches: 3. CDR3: CASSQETGRPQHF. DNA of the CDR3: TGCGCCAGCAGCCAAGAGACAGGGCGACCCCAGCATTTT.

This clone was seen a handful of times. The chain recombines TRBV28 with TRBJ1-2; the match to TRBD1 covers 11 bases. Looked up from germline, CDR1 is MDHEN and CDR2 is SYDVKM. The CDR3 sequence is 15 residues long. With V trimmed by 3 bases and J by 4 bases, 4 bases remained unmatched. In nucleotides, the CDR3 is TGTGCCAGCAGTTTTGCGGACAGGGGGCTCTATGGCTACACCTTC. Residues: CASSFADRGLYGYTF.

The CDR3 protein is CSGLTGGDSPLHF. The CDR3, as DNA: TGCAGCGGATTAACAGGGGGGGATTCACCCCTCCACTTT. The chain is built from TRBV29-1 and TRBJ1-6, with 8 bases matching TRBD1. The V gene end was trimmed by 7 bases and the J gene end by 8 bases; junction bases not matched to a gene: 7. This CDR3 is 13 amino acids long. Germline V gene data show CDR1 as SQVTM and CDR2 as ANQGSEA.

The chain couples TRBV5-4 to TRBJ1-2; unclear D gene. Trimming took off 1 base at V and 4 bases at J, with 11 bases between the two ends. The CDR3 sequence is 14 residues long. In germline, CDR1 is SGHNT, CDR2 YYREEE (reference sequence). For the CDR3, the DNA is TGTGCCAGCAGCTTGAGTAGAACTTTCTATGGCTACACCTTC. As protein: CASSLSRTFYGYTF.

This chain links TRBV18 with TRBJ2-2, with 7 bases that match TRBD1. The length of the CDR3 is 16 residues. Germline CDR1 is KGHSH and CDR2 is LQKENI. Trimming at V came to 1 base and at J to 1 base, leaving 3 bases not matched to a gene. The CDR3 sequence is CASSPQTGWNTGELFF. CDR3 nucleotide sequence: TGTGCCAGCTCACCACAGACAGGGTGGAACACCGGGGAGCTGTTTTTT.

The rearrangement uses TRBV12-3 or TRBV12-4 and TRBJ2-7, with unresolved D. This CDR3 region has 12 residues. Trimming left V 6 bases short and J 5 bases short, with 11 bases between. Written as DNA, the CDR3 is TGTGCCAGCAGCCGCGGAATTCACGAGCAGTACTTC. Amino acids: CASSRGIHEQYF.

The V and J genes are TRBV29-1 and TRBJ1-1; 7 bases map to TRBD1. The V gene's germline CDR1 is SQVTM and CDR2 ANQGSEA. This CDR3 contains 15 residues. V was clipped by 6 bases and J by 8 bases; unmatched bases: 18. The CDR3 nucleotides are TGCAGCGTCGATTCACGGGGTCATTCCAGGGGGGAAGCTTTCTTT. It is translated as CSVDSRGHSRGEAFF.

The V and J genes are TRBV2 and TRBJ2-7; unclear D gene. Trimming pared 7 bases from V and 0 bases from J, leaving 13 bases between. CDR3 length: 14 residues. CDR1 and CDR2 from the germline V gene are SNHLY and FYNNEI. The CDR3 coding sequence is TGTGCCAGCACTTGGGCCCCCAGCTCCTACGAGCAGTACTTC. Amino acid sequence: CASTWAPSSYEQYF.

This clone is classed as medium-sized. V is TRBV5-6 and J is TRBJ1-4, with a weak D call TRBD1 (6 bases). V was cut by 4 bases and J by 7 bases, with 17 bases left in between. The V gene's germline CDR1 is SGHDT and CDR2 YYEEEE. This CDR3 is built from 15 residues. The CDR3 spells CASSPRAGAPEKLFF. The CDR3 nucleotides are TGTGCCAGCAGCCCACGGGCAGGGGCCCCTGAAAAACTGTTTTTT.

This chain's CDR3 is CASSQEILSGGALDTQYF. CDR3 DNA sequence: TGCGCCAGCAGCCAAGAAATTCTTAGCGGGGGGGCCTTAGATACGCAGTATTTT. The chain has TRBV4-1 and TRBJ2-3; 11 bases are shared with TRBD2. In germline, CDR1 is MGHRA, CDR2 YSYEKL. J was trimmed by 5 bases and V by 0 bases; bases with no gene match: 10. The CDR3 runs to 18 residues.

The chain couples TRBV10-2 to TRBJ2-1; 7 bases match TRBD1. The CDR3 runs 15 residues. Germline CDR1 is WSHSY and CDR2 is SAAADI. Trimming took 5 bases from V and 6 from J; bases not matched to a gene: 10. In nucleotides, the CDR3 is TGCGCCAGCAGTAGAACAGGGGCAGACGGCAATGAGCAGTTCTTC. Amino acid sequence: CASSRTGADGNEQFF.

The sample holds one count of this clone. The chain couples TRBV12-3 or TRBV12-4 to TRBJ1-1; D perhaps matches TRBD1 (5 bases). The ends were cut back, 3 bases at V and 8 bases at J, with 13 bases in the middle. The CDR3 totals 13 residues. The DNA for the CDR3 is TGTGCCAGCAGTTTTAGGGAGGGGAGGGAAGCTTTCTTT. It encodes CASSFREGREAFF.

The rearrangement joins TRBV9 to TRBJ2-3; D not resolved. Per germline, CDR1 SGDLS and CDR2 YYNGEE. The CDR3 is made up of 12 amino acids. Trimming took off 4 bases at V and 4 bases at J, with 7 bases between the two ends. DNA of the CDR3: TGTGCCAGCAGCATATTTGCAGATACGCAGTATTTT. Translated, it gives CASSIFADTQYF.

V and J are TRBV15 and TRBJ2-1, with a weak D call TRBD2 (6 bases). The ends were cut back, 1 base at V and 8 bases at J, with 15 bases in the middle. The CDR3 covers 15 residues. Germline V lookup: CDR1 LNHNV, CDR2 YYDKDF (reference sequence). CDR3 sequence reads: CATSRAGAGGDEQFF. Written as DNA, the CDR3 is TGTGCCACCAGCAGAGCCGGGGCTGGAGGGGATGAGCAGTTCTTC.

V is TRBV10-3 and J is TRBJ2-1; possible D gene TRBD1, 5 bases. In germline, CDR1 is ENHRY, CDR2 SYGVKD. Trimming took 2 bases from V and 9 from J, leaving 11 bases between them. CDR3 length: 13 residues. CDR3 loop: CAISEEQVAEQFF. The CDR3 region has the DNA TGTGCCATCAGTGAGGAACAGGTTGCTGAGCAGTTCTTC.

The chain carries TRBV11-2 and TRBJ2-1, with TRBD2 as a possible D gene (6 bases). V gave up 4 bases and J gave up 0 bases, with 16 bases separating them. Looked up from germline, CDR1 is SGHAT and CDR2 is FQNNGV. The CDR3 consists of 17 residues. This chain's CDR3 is CASSSGEVFSSYNEQFF. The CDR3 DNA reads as TGTGCCAGCAGCTCCGGGGAGGTATTCAGCTCCTACAATGAGCAGTTCTTC.

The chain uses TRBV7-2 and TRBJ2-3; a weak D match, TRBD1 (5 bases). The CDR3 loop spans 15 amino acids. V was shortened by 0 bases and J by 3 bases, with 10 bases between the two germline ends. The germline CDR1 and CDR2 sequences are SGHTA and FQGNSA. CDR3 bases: TGTGCCAGCAGCTTAGCCCGCCAGGGAACAGATACGCAGTATTTT. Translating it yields CASSLARQGTDTQYF.

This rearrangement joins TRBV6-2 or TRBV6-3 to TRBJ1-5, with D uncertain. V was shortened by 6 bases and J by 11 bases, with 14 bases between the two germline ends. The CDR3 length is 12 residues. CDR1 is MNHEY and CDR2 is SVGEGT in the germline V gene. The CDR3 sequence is CASSPRGPAQHF. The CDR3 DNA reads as TGTGCCAGCAGCCCACGCGGGCCAGCCCAGCATTTT.

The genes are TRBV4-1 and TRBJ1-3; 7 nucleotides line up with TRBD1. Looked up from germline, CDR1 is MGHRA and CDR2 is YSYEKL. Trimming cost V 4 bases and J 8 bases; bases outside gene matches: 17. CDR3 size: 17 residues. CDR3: CASSRLTTGPLGDTIYF. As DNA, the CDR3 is TGCGCCAGCAGCCGCCTTACGACAGGGCCACTGGGGGACACCATATATTTT.

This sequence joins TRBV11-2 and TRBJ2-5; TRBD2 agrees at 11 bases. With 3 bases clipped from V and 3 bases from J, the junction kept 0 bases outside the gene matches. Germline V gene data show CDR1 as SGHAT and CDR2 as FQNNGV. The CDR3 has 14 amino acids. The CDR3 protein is CASSLGLAEETQYF. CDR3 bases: TGTGCCAGCAGCTTGGGACTAGCGGAAGAGACCCAGTACTTC.

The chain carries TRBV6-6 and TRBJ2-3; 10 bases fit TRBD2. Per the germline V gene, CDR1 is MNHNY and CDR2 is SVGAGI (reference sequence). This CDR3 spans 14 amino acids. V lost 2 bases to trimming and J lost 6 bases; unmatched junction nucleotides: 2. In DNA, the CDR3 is TGTGCCAGCAGTTACGCGGGACTAGCGGATACGCAGTATTTT. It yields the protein CASSYAGLADTQYF.